The clone carrying this TCR beta chain was picked up a small number of times. What it binds is not known. cDNA synthesis used the whole RNA isolate, giving expressed TCRB sequences. The data were produced by immunoSEQ multiplex PCR, yet TCRdb's version contains in-frame clones alone and is incomplete. The sample records about 160,000 clones, roughly 60% being singletons. Trimming took 0 bases from V and 4 from J; bases not matched to a gene: 4. CDR3 length: 15 residues. CDR1 is SGDLS and CDR2 is YYNGEE in the germline V gene. The sample comes from a study of beta chain features in type 1 diabetes. Broader study findings: Type 1 diabetes patients had TCRB CDR3s that were shorter (moderately but significantly so) in all four CD4+ subsets.

This clonotype was obtained from a man aged 25 to 45 with type 1 diabetes. The J gene is TRBJ2-5, the V gene TRBV9; 9 bases align to TRBD2. The sample taken for sequencing was naive CD4+ T cells from blood. As DNA, the CDR3 is TGTGCCAGCAGCGTAGCCTCGACTAGCGGAGAGACCCAGTACTTC. It translates to CASSVASTSGETQYF.